The T cell receptor beta chain under discussion was sequenced for a study of brain T cells in children with intractable seizures. Of note for this clone: Its antigen is not known.

Surgery cases with the highest brain T cell transcript signatures were chosen for sequencing. Sequencing used immunoSEQ multiplex PCR; TCRdb keeps in-frame clones, though not all of them. The data show 110,000 or so clones, around 94% seen once. Germline V gene data show CDR1 as PRHDT and CDR2 as FYEKMQ (reference sequence). The CDR3 is made up of 16 amino acids. Trimming removed 2 bases from V and 7 bases from J; junction bases left unmatched: 14. Study-level findings and limits: HCMV serostatus was not known, and viral specificity came from CDR3 similarity only.

This chain uses TRBV13 with TRBJ2-7, with 7 bases fitting TRBD1. The sample here was peripheral blood, taken at surgery. This receptor was identified in a boy in the first two years of life with hemimegalencephaly and intractable seizures. CDR3 sequence: CASSLLQGKQREEQYF. The CDR3 DNA reads TGTGCCAGCAGCTTATTACAGGGGAAACAGAGGGAAGAGCAGTACTTC.